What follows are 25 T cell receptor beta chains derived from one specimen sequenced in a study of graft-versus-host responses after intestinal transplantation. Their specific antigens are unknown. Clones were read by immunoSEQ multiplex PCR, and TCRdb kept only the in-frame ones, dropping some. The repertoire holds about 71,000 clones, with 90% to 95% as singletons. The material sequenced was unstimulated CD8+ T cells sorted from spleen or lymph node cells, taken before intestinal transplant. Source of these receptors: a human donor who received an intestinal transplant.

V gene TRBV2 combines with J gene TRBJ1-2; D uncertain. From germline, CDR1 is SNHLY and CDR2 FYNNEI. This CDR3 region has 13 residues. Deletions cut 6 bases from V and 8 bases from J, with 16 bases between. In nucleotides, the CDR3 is TGTGCCAGCAGCGGCTGGAGTCGTCGCGGCTACACCTTC. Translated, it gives CASSGWSRRGYTF.

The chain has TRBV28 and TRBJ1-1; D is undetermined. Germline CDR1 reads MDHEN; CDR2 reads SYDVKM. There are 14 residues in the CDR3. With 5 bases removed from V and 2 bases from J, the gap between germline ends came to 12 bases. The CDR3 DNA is TGTGCCAGCAGTCCGCCGGTCCTAAACACTGAAGCTTTCTTT. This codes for CASSPPVLNTEAFF.

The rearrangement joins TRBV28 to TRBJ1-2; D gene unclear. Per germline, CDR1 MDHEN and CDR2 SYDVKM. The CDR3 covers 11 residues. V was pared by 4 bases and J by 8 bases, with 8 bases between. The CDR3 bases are TGTGCCAGCAGTTCAGAAAGAGGCTACACCTTC. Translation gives CASSSERGYTF.

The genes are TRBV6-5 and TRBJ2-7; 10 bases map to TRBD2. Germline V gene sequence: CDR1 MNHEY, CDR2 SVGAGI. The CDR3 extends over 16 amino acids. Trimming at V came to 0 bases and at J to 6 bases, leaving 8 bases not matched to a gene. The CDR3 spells CASSYSSRLAGAEQYF. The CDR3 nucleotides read TGTGCCAGCAGTTACTCCTCACGGCTAGCGGGAGCCGAGCAGTACTTC.

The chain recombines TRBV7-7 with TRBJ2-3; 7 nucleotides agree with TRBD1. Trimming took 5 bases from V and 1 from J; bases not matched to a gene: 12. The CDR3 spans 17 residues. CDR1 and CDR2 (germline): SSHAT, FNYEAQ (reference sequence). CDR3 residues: CASSPSGTQGGTDTQYF. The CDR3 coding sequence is TGTGCCAGCAGCCCAAGTGGGACCCAGGGGGGCACAGATACGCAGTATTTT.

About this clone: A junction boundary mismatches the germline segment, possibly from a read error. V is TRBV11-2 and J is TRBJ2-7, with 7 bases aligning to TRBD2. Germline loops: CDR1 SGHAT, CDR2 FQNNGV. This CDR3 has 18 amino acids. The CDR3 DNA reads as TGTGCCAGCAACTTAGATCCTCAACGGGCGGGAGCAGAATACGAGCAGTACTTC. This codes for CASNLDPQRAGAEYEQYF.

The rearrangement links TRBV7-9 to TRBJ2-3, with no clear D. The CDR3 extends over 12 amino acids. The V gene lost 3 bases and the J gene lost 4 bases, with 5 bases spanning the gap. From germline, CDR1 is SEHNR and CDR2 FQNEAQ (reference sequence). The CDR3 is CASSFGADTQYF. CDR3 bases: TGTGCCAGCAGCTTCGGAGCAGATACGCAGTATTTT.

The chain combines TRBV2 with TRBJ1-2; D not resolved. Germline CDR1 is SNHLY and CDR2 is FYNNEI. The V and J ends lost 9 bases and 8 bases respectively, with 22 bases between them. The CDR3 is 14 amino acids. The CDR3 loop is CARPLWWRTGGYTF. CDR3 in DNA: TGTGCCAGGCCCCTCTGGTGGCGGACTGGGGGCTACACCTTC.

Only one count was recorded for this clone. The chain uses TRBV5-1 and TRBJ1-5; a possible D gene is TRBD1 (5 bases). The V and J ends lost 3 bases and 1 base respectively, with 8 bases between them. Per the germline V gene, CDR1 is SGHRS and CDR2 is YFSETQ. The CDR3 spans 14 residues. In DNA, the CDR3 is TGCGCCAGCAGCTCCGGGGACAGCAATCAGCCCCAGCATTTT. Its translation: CASSSGDSNQPQHF.

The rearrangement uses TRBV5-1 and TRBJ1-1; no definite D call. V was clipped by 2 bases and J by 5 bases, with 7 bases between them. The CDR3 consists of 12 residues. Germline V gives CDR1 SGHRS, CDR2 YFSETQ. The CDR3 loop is CASSLHRTEAFF. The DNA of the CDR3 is TGCGCCAGCAGCTTACATCGGACTGAAGCTTTCTTT.

This CDR3 reads CASSYGPGRGYGYTF. As DNA, the CDR3 is TGTGCCAGCAGTTACGGCCCTGGGAGGGGCTATGGCTACACCTTC. The chain carries TRBV6-6 and TRBJ1-2, with a weak D call TRBD1 (5 bases). CDR1 and CDR2 from the germline V gene are MNHNY and SVGAGI (reference sequence). V was shortened by 2 bases and J by 4 bases, with 14 bases between the two germline ends. The CDR3 runs to 15 residues.

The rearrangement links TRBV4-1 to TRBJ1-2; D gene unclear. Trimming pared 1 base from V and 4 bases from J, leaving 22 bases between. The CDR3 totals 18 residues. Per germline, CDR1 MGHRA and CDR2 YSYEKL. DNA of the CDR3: TGCGCCAGCAGCCAAGTATATGCGCGAAAGGCAAGGGCCTATGGCTACACCTTC. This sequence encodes CASSQVYARKARAYGYTF.

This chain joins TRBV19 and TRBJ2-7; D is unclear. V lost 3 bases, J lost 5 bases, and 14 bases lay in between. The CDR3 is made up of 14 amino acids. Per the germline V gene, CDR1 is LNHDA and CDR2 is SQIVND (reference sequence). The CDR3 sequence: CASSIASTVDEQYF. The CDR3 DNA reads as TGTGCCAGTAGTATCGCTAGTACGGTCGACGAGCAGTACTTC.

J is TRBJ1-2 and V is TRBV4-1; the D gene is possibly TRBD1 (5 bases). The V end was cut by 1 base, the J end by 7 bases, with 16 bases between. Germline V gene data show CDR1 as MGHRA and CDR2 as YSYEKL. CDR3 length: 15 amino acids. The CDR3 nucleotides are TGCGCCAGCAGCCAAGGCAGGGTTCCTATTAGTGGCTACACCTTC. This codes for CASSQGRVPISGYTF.

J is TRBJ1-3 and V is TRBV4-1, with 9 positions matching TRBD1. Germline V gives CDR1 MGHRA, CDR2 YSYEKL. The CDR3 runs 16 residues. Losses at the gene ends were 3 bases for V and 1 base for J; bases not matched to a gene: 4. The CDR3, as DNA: TGCGCCAGCAGCCACCTAGGACAGGGGTCTGGAAACACCATATATTTT. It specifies CASSHLGQGSGNTIYF.

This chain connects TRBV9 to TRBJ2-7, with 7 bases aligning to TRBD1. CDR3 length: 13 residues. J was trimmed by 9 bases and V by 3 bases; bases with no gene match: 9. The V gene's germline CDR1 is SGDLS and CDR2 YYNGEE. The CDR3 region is CASSEATGDAQYF. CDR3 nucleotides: TGTGCCAGCAGCGAGGCAACAGGGGACGCGCAGTACTTC.

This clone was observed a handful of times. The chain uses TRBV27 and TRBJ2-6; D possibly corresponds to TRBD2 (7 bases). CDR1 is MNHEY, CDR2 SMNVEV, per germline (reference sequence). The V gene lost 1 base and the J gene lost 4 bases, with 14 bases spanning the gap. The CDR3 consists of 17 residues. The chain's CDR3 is CASSLLWGGPGANVLTF. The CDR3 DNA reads TGTGCCAGCAGTTTATTGTGGGGGGGGCCCGGGGCCAACGTCCTGACTTTC. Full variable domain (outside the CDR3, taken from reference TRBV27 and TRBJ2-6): EAQVTQNPRYLITVTGKKLTVTCSQNMNHEYMSWYRQDPGLGLRQIYYSMNVEVTDKGDVPEGYKVSRKEKRNFPLILESPSPNQTSLYFCASSLLWGGPGANVLTFGAGSRLTVL.

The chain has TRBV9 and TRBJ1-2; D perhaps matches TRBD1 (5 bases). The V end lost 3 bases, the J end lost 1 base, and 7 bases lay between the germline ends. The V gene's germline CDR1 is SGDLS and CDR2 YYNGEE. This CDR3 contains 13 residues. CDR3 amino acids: CASSGGSNYGYTF. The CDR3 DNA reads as TGTGCCAGCAGCGGGGGGAGTAACTATGGCTACACCTTC.

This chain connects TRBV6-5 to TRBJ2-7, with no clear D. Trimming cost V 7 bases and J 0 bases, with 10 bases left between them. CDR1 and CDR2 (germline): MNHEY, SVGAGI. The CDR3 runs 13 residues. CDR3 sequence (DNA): TGTGCCAGCATTCTTGGTAGCTCCTACGAGCAGTACTTC. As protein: CASILGSSYEQYF.

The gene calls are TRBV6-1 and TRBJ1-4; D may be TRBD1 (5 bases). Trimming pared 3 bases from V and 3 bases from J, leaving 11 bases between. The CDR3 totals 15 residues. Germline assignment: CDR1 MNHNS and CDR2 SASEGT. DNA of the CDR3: TGTGCCAGCAGTGATAGCGGGGCACCTAATGAAAAACTGTTTTTT. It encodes CASSDSGAPNEKLFF.

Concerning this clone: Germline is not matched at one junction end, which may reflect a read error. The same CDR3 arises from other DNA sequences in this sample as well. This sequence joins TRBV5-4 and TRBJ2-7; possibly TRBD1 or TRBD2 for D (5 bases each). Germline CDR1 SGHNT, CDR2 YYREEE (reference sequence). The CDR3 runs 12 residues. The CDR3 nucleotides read TGTGCCAGCAGACTCCCGGGGCGCGAGCAGTACTTT. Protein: CASRLPGREQYF. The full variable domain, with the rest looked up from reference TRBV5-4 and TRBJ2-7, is ETGVTQSPTHLIKTRGQQVTLRCSSQSGHNTVSWYQQALGQGPQFIFQYYREEENGRGNFPPRFSGLQFPNYSSELNVNALELDDSALYLCASRLPGREQYFGPGTRLTVT.

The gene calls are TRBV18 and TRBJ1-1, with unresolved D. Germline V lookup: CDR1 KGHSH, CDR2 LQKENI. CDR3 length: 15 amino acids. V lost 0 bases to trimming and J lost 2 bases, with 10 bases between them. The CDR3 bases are TGTGCCAGCTCACCACCGTCTGGGTTAAACACTGAAGCTTTCTTT. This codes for CASSPPSGLNTEAFF.

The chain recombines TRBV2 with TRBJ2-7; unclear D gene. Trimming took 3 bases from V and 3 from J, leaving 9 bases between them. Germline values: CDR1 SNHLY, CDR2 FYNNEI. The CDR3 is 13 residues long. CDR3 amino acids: CASSEVTFYEQYF. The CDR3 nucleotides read TGTGCCAGCAGTGAGGTCACCTTCTACGAGCAGTACTTC. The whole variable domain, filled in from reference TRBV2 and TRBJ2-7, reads EPEVTQTPSHQVTQMGQEVILRCVPISNHLYFYWYRQILGQKVEFLVSFYNNEISEKSEIFDDQFSVERPDGSNFTLKIRSTKLEDSAMYFCASSEVTFYEQYFGPGTRLTVT.

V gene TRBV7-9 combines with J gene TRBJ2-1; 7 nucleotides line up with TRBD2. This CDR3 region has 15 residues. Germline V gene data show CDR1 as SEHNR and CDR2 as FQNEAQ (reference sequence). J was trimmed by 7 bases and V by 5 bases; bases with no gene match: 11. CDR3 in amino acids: CASSPEGGSGNEQFF. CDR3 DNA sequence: TGTGCCAGCAGCCCCGAGGGCGGGAGTGGGAATGAGCAGTTCTTC. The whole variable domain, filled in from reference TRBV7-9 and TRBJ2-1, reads DTGVSQNPRHKITKRGQNVTFRCDPISEHNRLYWYRQTLGQGPEFLTYFQNEAQLEKSRLLSDRFSAERPKGSFSTLEIQRTEQGDSAMYLCASSPEGGSGNEQFFGPGTRLTVL.

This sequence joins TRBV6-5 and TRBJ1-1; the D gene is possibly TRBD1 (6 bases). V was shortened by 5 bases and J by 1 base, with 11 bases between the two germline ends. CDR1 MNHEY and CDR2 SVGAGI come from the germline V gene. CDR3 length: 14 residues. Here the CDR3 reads CASSADSGNTEAFF. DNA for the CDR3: TGTGCCAGCAGTGCGGACAGTGGGAACACTGAAGCTTTCTTT.